The 7 T cell receptor beta chains reported below all come from one sample, sequenced in a study of T cells in Graves' hyperthyroidism and ophthalmopathy. Amplified TCR beta CDR3 regions came from RNA transcripts. In the first-round RT-PCR of the TCR CDR3, the HTBI primer set was used. TCRdb itself ran the multiplex PCR reads through MiXCR, one entry per CDR3 protein. Among around 600,000 distinct CDR3 sequences, more than 15% were seen once, and the ten largest hold around 7.5%. Sequenced: blood. The source of these receptors is a woman aged 25 to 39 with Graves' hyperthyroidism.

This clonotype has a count of ten or more. The chain links TRBV3-1 to TRBJ2-5, with 11 positions matching TRBD2. The CDR3 is 17 residues long. Germline lookup yields CDR1 LGHDT and CDR2 YNNKEL (reference sequence). Trimming took 0 bases from V and 5 from J; bases not matched to a gene: 8. The CDR3 loop reads CASSQERTSGSHETQYF. The CDR3, as DNA: TGTGCCAGCAGCCAAGAAAGAACTAGCGGGAGTCACGAGACCCAGTACTTC.

This clonotype was seen repeatedly, ten times or more. The chain carries TRBV28 and TRBJ2-2; D tentatively fits TRBD1 or TRBD2 (6 bases each). The CDR3 covers 15 residues. Per the germline V gene, CDR1 is MDHEN and CDR2 is SYDVKM. V lost 3 bases and J 4 bases, leaving 12 bases between the germline ends. Here the CDR3 DNA reads TGTGCCAGCAGTTTCTCGGGGGCGGGCACCGGGGAGCTGTTTTTT. Its translation: CASSFSGAGTGELFF.

This clonotype was seen ten or more times. The CDR3 coding sequence is TGTGCCAGCTCACCCCCGGCGAGGGGGGGAAGCGAGCAGTACTTC. Its translation is CASSPPARGGSEQYF. The chain couples TRBV18 to TRBJ2-7; a possible D gene is TRBD2 (7 bases). The V and J ends lost 3 bases and 6 bases respectively, with 18 bases between them. The CDR3 has 15 amino acids. The germline V gene has CDR1 KGHSH and CDR2 LQKENI. Looking up the rest from reference TRBV18 and TRBJ2-7 gives the full variable domain: NAGVMQNPRHLVRRRGQEARLRCSPMKGHSHVYWYRQLPEEGLKFMVYLQKENIIDESGMPKERFSAEFPKEGPSILRIQQVVRGDSAAYFCASSPPARGGSEQYFGPGTRLTVT.

Many counts were recorded for this clonotype. This chain connects TRBV7-9 to TRBJ2-7, with D possibly being TRBD1 (6 bases). Trimming pared 7 bases from V and 4 bases from J, leaving 14 bases between. The CDR3 is made up of 13 amino acids. CDR1 SEHNR and CDR2 FQNEAQ come from the germline V gene (reference sequence). CDR3 in amino acids: CASTSGTQYEQYF. The CDR3 nucleotides are TGTGCCAGCACTTCCGGGACACAGTACGAGCAGTACTTC.

This clonotype was detected ten times or more. The chain recombines TRBV2 with TRBJ2-3; D possibly uses TRBD1 or TRBD2 (6 bases each). Germline assignment: CDR1 SNHLY and CDR2 FYNNEI. CDR3 length: 15 amino acids. The ends were cut back, 10 bases at V and 1 base at J, with 18 bases in the middle. In nucleotides, the CDR3 is TGTGCCAACTGGAAGGGGGGACACCGCACAGATACGCAGTATTTT. This encodes CANWKGGHRTDTQYF.

This clonotype was seen repeatedly, ten times or more. The chain is built from TRBV28 and TRBJ1-6; tentative D call: TRBD1 (6 bases). The V gene lost 5 bases and the J gene lost 0 bases, with 17 bases spanning the gap. The V gene's germline CDR1 is MDHEN and CDR2 SYDVKM. The CDR3 is made up of 18 amino acids. Here the CDR3 DNA reads TGTGCCAGCAGTCGGGCGGGACAAGTGACCTCCTATAATTCACCCCTCCACTTT. Protein: CASSRAGQVTSYNSPLHF.

This clonotype has at least ten counts. The chain recombines TRBV20-1 with TRBJ1-2; no reliable D call. CDR1 is DFQATT and CDR2 is SNEGSKA in the germline V gene (reference sequence). CDR3 length: 12 residues. Trimming left V 3 bases short and J 11 bases short, with 16 bases between. The CDR3 DNA follows: TGCAGTGCTAGTGAGGGAAACTCGAGGTACACCTTC. Translation: CSASEGNSRYTF.